This TCR beta chain was found in a study of T cells after yellow fever vaccination (dated by TCRdb to between 2018 and 2021). With regard to the full study: Libraries from fractions with low cell numbers were prepared with the SMART-Seq v4 Ultra Low Input RNA kit. To follow T-cell clones before and after both primary and booster YFV17D yellow fever vaccination, bulk TCR alpha and beta repertoires underwent longitudinal sequencing. Two healthy male donors, one aged 18 to 29 and one aged 30 to 40 years, made up the cohort. Blood was drawn at multiple timepoints before and after primary and secondary immunization, with bulk PBMC replicates and cell subsets isolated. Results and caveats for the whole study, not just this receptor: After the booster, most of the clones that had expanded following primary vaccination were detected again (approximately 96% of CD4 and 80% to 90% of CD8), which suggests that memory was broadly maintained. The secondary T-cell response was found to be weaker but faster than the primary response, with a peak reached on day 5 rather than on day 15. A small share of clonotypes occurred in both CD4 and CD8 compartments, likely arising from convergent recombination. Because abundant contaminating clonotypes from the bulk population could be contained in FACS-sorted repertoires, computational filtering was required. Because only two donors were included in the study, the extent to which the findings can be generalized is limited.

Sequencing used an Illumina NovaSeq 6000. TCR cDNA was synthesized by 5'RACE template switching, which introduced a universal primer site and unique molecular identifiers. Priming of cDNA synthesis was performed from both the TCR alpha and TCR beta constant segments. Two PCR steps were used to amplify libraries, with sample barcodes and sequencing adapters being added in the second step. Libraries were sequenced on Illumina HiSeq 2500 (2x100 bp) or NovaSeq (2x150 bp). In the paper's pipeline: Reads were demultiplexed and collapsed into UMI consensus sequences with MIGEC, and V(D)J alignment was performed with MiXCR. Using edgeR on replicate PBMC samples, clonotypes were called vaccine-responding if FDR was below 0.01 and the log2 fold change was above 5 up to day 15. Each bulk clonotype received a CD4 or CD8 identity based on whether the sequenced CD4 or CD8 repertoire contained that clonotype at higher abundance. TCRdb's own reprocessing of the public reads used fastp at Q25 and MiXCR and kept productive beta chains. Every distinct CDR3 protein forms one entry, paired with its most common genes and DNA. Here the V and J calls rest on TCRdb's processing, not on the authors' analysis. The sample has some 350,000 distinct CDR3 sequences on record, 3% to 4.5% of them singletons. The ten largest account for 24% of the sample.

The table lists this clonotype with a few counts. This receptor's antigen is unknown. There are no base qualities to consult, and no much larger clone falls within one base. Explained via the paper, the treatment or condition label denotes: live attenuated yellow fever vaccine strain. At each blood-draw timepoint, two biological replicates of bulk PBMCs were obtained. A standard Ficoll-Paque protocol was used to isolate PBMCs from peripheral blood. RNA was extracted with TriZol from bulk PBMCs, CD4 and CD8 fractions, and dextramer-positive and dextramer-negative fractions. In the germline V gene, CDR1 corresponds to MGHRA and CDR2 to YSYEKL. Trimming removed 3 bases from V and 0 bases from J, leaving 18 bases between the germline ends. From its cysteine to its phenylalanine, the CDR3 spans 19 amino acids. CDR3 DNA is the only sequence kept; it has 57 bases, read in frame from the first base.

The rearranged chain carries TRBV4-1 and TRBJ2-6; the D call could be TRBD1 or TRBD2, with each sharing 5 bases. The receptor was derived from a man aged 18 to 29 who received the YFV17D yellow fever vaccine. The sequencing here drew on PBMCs, taken 5 days after the yellow fever booster vaccination. The DNA is TGCGCCAGCAGCCAGTTATCCGGGACGGGGAGCTCTGGGGCCAACGTCCTGACTTTC. Its product reads: CASSQLSGTGSSGANVLTF.